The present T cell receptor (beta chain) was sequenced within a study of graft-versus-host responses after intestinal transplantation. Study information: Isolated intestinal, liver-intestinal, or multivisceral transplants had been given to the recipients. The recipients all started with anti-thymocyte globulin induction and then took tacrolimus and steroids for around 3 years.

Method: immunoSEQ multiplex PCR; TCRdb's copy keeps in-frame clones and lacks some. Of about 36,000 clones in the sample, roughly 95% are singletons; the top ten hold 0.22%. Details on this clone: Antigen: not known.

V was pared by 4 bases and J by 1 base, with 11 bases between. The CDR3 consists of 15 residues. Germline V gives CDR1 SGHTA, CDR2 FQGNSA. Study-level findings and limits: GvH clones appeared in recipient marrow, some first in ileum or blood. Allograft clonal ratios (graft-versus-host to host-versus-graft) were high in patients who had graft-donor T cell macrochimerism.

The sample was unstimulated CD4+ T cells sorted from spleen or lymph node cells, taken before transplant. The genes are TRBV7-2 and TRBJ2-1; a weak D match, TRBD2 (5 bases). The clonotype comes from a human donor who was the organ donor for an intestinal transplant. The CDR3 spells CASSYAGKSYNEQFF. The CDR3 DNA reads TGTGCCAGCAGCTACGCCGGGAAATCCTACAATGAGCAGTTCTTC.